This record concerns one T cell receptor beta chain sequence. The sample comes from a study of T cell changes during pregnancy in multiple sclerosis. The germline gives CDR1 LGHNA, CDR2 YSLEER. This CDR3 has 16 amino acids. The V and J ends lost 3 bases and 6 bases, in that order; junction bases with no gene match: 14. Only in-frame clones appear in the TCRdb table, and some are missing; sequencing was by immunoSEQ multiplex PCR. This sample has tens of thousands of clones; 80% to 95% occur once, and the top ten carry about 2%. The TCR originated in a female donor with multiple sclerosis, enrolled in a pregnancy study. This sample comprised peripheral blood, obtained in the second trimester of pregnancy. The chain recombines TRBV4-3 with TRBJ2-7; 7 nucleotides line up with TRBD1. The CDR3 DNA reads TGCGCCAGCAGCCACCAGATTGACAGGGTGAGTGGCGAGCAGTACTTC. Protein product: CASSHQIDRVSGEQYF.